This T cell receptor (beta chain) was captured by sequencing in a study of T cells in Graves' hyperthyroidism and ophthalmopathy. This clonotype was recorded at least ten times. Trimming removed 2 bases from V and 2 bases from J, with 13 bases in between. Germline V gene sequence: CDR1 SGHAT, CDR2 FQNNGV. The CDR3 is 15 residues long. Using RNA transcripts as the source, TCR beta CDR3 regions were amplified. The study used the HTBI primer set for a first-round RT-PCR of the TCR CDR3. TCRdb independently ran MiXCR on the multiplex PCR reads; one entry per CDR3 protein. Counted here are 400,000 to 450,000 distinct CDR3 sequences, 14% to 15% occurring once; the ten biggest clones make up over 10%. More than 8 ml fresh peripheral blood yielded the PBMCs.

The V call is TRBV11-2, the J call TRBJ2-7; D is perhaps TRBD1 (5 bases). The source is a man between 18 and 35 years old with Graves' ophthalmopathy. The sequencing input was blood. The CDR3 DNA follows: TGTGCCAGCAGCTTACTGGGCAGGGCCGCCTACGAGCAGTACTTC. Translated: CASSLLGRAAYEQYF.